This TCR beta chain was recovered during a study of T cell responses to AZD1222 COVID-19 vaccine. Across the study: Samples with a second dose at about 4 or about 12 weeks were pooled together.

In regard to this clone: Antigen specificity is unknown.

The study, taken as a whole, reports: Spike as a whole was targeted by vaccine-associated CD4 TCRs, dominant at 160-218 and 743-854.

The table came from immunoSEQ multiplex PCR; TCRdb's copy has only in-frame clones and leaves some out. The sample includes around 100,000 clones, 80% to 95% of them seen just once. This CDR3 is 16 amino acids long. CDR1 and CDR2 (germline): SQVTM, ANQGSEA. V lost 3 bases and J 2 bases, leaving 19 bases between the germline ends. The sequenced sample was peripheral blood, obtained on day 0 of AZD1222 vaccination. The sequence was collected from an adult in good health. The J gene is TRBJ1-1, the V gene TRBV29-1, with D unresolved. CDR3 DNA: TGCAGCGTTGACGGACTATTTACTGAATCCAACACTGAAGCTTTCTTT. This encodes CSVDGLFTESNTEAFF.